Below are 20 T cell receptor beta chains sequenced from a single sample in a study of T cell changes during pregnancy in multiple sclerosis. Assay: immunoSEQ multiplex PCR; the TCRdb copy retains only in-frame clones and omits some. The table includes just under 80,000 clones, about 93% detected once. The sequenced sample was peripheral blood, obtained in the first trimester of pregnancy. These receptors were obtained from a female donor with multiple sclerosis, enrolled in a pregnancy study.

This chain connects TRBV6-5 to TRBJ2-5; D is perhaps TRBD1 (5 bases). V was cut by 2 bases and J by 5 bases, with 15 bases left in between. Germline assignment: CDR1 MNHEY and CDR2 SVGAGI. CDR3 length: 15 amino acids. CDR3 sequence reads: CASSYGAPRTETQYF. DNA for the CDR3: TGTGCCAGCAGTTACGGGGCCCCCCGGACGGAGACCCAGTACTTC.

The CDR3 bases are TGTGCTAGTGGTACGGGGAACAAGTGGGGGGAGCCCCAGCATTTT. Translating gives CASGTGNKWGEPQHF. The gene calls are TRBV12-5 and TRBJ1-5; tentatively, D is TRBD1 (5 bases). The CDR3 totals 15 residues. The V and J ends lost 5 bases and 8 bases respectively, with 19 bases between them. Germline V gene lookup returns CDR1 LGHNT and CDR2 FRNRAP.

The chain uses TRBV7-9 and TRBJ1-2; possible D gene TRBD1, 5 bases. The germline gives CDR1 SEHNR, CDR2 FQNEAQ (reference sequence). Trimming stripped 1 base from V and 2 bases from J, with 8 bases between. The CDR3 contains 14 residues. DNA of the CDR3: TGTGCCAGCAGCTTAGAGTCAGGGAACTATGGCTACACCTTC. Translation: CASSLESGNYGYTF.

J is TRBJ2-7 and V is TRBV4-1; 9 positions match TRBD1. Per germline, CDR1 MGHRA and CDR2 YSYEKL. After removal of 2 bases from V and 4 bases from J, the junction contained 3 bases not matched to a gene. This CDR3 contains 14 residues. CDR3 nucleotide sequence: TGCGCCAGCAGCCAACGGACAGGGGAATACGAGCAGTACTTC. Translation gives CASSQRTGEYEQYF.

This clone was seen once. This chain joins TRBV9 and TRBJ1-1; D uncertain. Germline V lookup: CDR1 SGDLS, CDR2 YYNGEE. This CDR3 contains 15 residues. Trimming took 3 bases from V and 1 from J, leaving 13 bases between them. CDR3 sequence: CASSGGSLGNTEAFF. CDR3 in DNA: TGTGCCAGCAGCGGAGGTAGTTTGGGGAACACTGAAGCTTTCTTT.

V and J are TRBV5-4 and TRBJ2-1; possible D gene TRBD2, 5 bases. Germline V gene sequence: CDR1 SGHNT, CDR2 YYREEE (reference sequence). Trimming took off 9 bases at V and 10 bases at J, with 17 bases between the two ends. The CDR3 consists of 12 residues. The CDR3 is CATSPGLAEQFF. DNA for the CDR3: TGTGCCACCTCCCCTGGCCTAGCCGAGCAGTTCTTC.

The chain combines TRBV7-2 with TRBJ2-7, with 7 bases aligning to TRBD2. The CDR3 consists of 14 residues. The germline V gene has CDR1 SGHTA and CDR2 FQGNSA. V gave up 9 bases and J gave up 1 base; unmatched junction bases: 9. The CDR3 spells CASTYSGGSYEQYF. The CDR3 bases are TGTGCCAGTACCTATTCGGGGGGATCCTACGAGCAGTACTTC.

The V and J genes are TRBV19 and TRBJ1-2, with 7 bases fitting TRBD1. V lost 7 bases to trimming and J lost 4 bases; unmatched junction nucleotides: 6. In germline, CDR1 is LNHDA, CDR2 SQIVND (reference sequence). There are 13 residues in the CDR3. The CDR3 region is CASTLQGTYGYTF. For the CDR3, the DNA is TGTGCCAGTACCCTACAGGGGACCTATGGCTACACCTTC.

The chain uses TRBV29-1 and TRBJ2-3; TRBD2 matches at 12 bases. The V gene's germline CDR1 is SQVTM and CDR2 ANQGSEA. The CDR3 is 15 amino acids. V lost 4 bases and J lost 4; bases outside the gene matches: 6. The CDR3 here is CSVAGLAGGADTQYF. CDR3 nucleotides: TGCAGCGTTGCGGGACTAGCGGGTGGGGCAGATACGCAGTATTTT.

This rearrangement joins TRBV19 to TRBJ2-6; 10 nucleotides agree with TRBD1. With V trimmed by 3 bases and J by 1 base, 3 bases remained unmatched. This CDR3 is built from 17 residues. The germline CDR1 and CDR2 sequences are LNHDA and SQIVND (reference sequence). The CDR3 bases are TGTGCCAGTAGTATTGGACAGGGGGTGTCTGGGGCCAACGTCCTGACTTTC. Translation: CASSIGQGVSGANVLTF.

This clone was seen only once. The gene calls are TRBV30 and TRBJ1-3; no reliable D call. Germline-derived CDR1 and CDR2 are GTSNPN and SVGIG (reference sequence). The CDR3 has 14 amino acids. V dropped 8 bases and J dropped 0 bases, with 14 bases sitting between them. The CDR3: CARGEGGSGNTIYF. CDR3 bases: TGTGCCCGGGGAGAAGGAGGCTCTGGAAACACCATATATTTT.

CDR3 DNA: TGTGCCAGTAGTATAACCAGTGGACAGGGGGGGAATCAGCCCCAGCATTTT. Translating gives CASSITSGQGGNQPQHF. The chain joins TRBV19 to TRBJ1-5, with 10 bases fitting TRBD1. The germline CDR1 and CDR2 sequences are LNHDA and SQIVND (reference sequence). The CDR3 contains 17 residues. Trimming cost V 2 bases and J 4 bases; bases outside gene matches: 8.

This clone was counted a single time. The chain combines TRBV5-1 with TRBJ2-5, with D perhaps matching TRBD2 (6 bases). The germline CDR1 and CDR2 sequences are SGHRS and YFSETQ. The CDR3 has 15 residues. Trimming pared 7 bases from V and 5 bases from J, leaving 21 bases between. CDR3 loop: CASGRDSLTGETQYF. Written as DNA, the CDR3 is TGCGCCAGCGGCAGGGACTCCTTGACGGGGGAGACCCAGTACTTC.

This chain links TRBV7-9 with TRBJ1-2; maybe TRBD1 (6 bases). V shed 2 bases and J shed 2 bases, with 15 bases lying between them. CDR1 SEHNR and CDR2 FQNEAQ come from the germline V gene (reference sequence). The CDR3 length is 16 residues. The CDR3, as DNA: TGTGCCAGCAGCTTACCACCGGGTAGGGGGAACTATGGCTACACCTTC. Encoded protein: CASSLPPGRGNYGYTF.

This chain connects TRBV6-1 to TRBJ2-5; D is perhaps TRBD2 (5 bases). The germline CDR1 and CDR2 sequences are MNHNS and SASEGT. The CDR3 has 12 residues. Trimming shortened V by 5 bases and J by 5 bases, and 9 bases separated the two germline ends. CDR3 protein: CASSWERETQYF. As DNA, the CDR3 is TGTGCCAGCAGTTGGGAGAGGGAGACCCAGTACTTC.

The chain has TRBV11-2 and TRBJ1-4, with 8 bases lining up with TRBD1. The V gene end was trimmed by 5 bases and the J gene end by 8 bases; junction bases not matched to a gene: 10. Germline CDR1 is SGHAT and CDR2 is FQNNGV. The CDR3 sequence is 15 residues long. CDR3 protein: CASSTRQGPGEKLFF. For the CDR3, the DNA is TGTGCCAGCAGCACCCGACAGGGGCCAGGGGAAAAACTGTTTTTT. Full variable domain (missing parts from reference TRBV11-2 and TRBJ1-4): EAGVAQSPRYKIIEKRQSVAFWCNPISGHATLYWYQQILGQGPKLLIQFQNNGVVDDSQLPKDRFSAERLKGVDSTLKIQPAKLEDSAVYLCASSTRQGPGEKLFFGSGTQLSVL.

This chain joins TRBV6-5 and TRBJ2-7, with 9 positions matching TRBD1. Germline lookup yields CDR1 MNHEY and CDR2 SVGAGI. The CDR3 is made up of 14 amino acids. V was pared by 4 bases and J by 3 bases, with 4 bases of the junction left unmatched. CDR3 amino acids: CASSFSDRGYEQYF. In DNA form, the CDR3 reads TGTGCCAGCAGTTTTTCGGACAGGGGCTACGAGCAGTACTTC.

The chain has TRBV5-5 and TRBJ2-5; the D gene is possibly TRBD1 (6 bases). Germline V CDR1 and CDR2: SGHKS, YYEKEE (reference sequence). V lost 0 bases and J lost 0, with 15 bases in between. The CDR3 is 17 residues long. CDR3 sequence reads: CASSLGVGAWYQETQYF. For the CDR3, the DNA is TGTGCCAGCAGCTTGGGCGTGGGGGCCTGGTACCAAGAGACCCAGTACTTC.

This clone was detected only once. The chain uses TRBV18 and TRBJ2-5; D is ambiguous. Trimming stripped 3 bases from V and 5 bases from J, with 10 bases between. This CDR3 has 13 amino acids. Germline assignment: CDR1 KGHSH and CDR2 LQKENI. Written as DNA, the CDR3 is TGTGCCAGCTCACCGGTAGACTTGGAGACCCAGTACTTC. It encodes CASSPVDLETQYF.

V gene TRBV6-1 combines with J gene TRBJ1-3, with D possibly TRBD1 on 5 matching bases. Germline CDR1 MNHNS, CDR2 SASEGT. Trimming stripped 4 bases from V and 0 bases from J, with 16 bases between. CDR3 length equals 17 residues. This chain's CDR3 is CASSGSAGHLSGNTIYF. The DNA of the CDR3 is TGTGCCAGCAGTGGAAGCGCCGGACACCTCTCTGGAAACACCATATATTTT.